This T cell receptor (beta chain) was captured by sequencing in a study of cytomegalovirus exposure and HLA in healthy donors. Study-level results: The authors confirmed in vitro that a few CMV-associated chains were specific for CMV antigens.

As for this clone: Its antigen is unknown.

60 Vbeta and 13 Jbeta primers were used in PCR. Measured with immunoSEQ multiplex PCR; TCRdb has only the in-frame clones, and not every one. The sample has fewer than 150,000 clones, 75% to 80% seen once; the top ten hold 4.9%. The germline V gene encodes CDR1 KGHSH and CDR2 LQKENI. With 3 bases removed from V and 2 bases from J, the gap between germline ends came to 8 bases. The CDR3 is 13 residues long. The chain couples TRBV18 to TRBJ2-7, with a weak D call TRBD1 (5 bases). This TCR was sampled from a woman in her forties or fifties in good health and CMV-seronegative. Sequenced: PBMCs. The CDR3: CASSPDIAYEQYF. The CDR3, as DNA: TGTGCCAGCTCACCGGACATTGCCTACGAGCAGTACTTC.